Listed below are T cell receptor beta chains from one sample, sequenced in a study of regulatory T cells in long-lasting Graves disease. TCRdb independently ran MiXCR on the multiplex PCR reads; one entry per CDR3 protein. The data show fewer than 500,000 distinct CDR3 sequences, roughly 17% seen once. This sample was shared with a second study, whose subject was T cells in Graves' hyperthyroidism and ophthalmopathy.

The sample consisted of peripheral blood mononuclear cells (PBMCs), taken at new diagnosis, from a patient treated with antithyroid drugs. These receptors came from a man aged 35 to 55 with Graves disease. Each CDR3 is given with its conserved first and last residue. The order of the fields is V gene, clone size, J gene, D gene, CDR3 DNA, CDR3 protein. A D gene is named only where the DNA matches it firmly. Some rows mark clone size as missing; the rest say once, few, many or name a class of expanded clone.

v_gene: TRBV12-3/TRBV12-4; abundance: few; j_gene: TRBJ1-2; d_gene: .; CDR3nt: TGTGCCAGCTCGGAAGGGGGGCGGATATTTCCTCTCGTTGGCTACACCTTC; CDR3aa: CASSEGGRIFPLVGYTF
v_gene: TRBV7-9; abundance: .; j_gene: TRBJ2-7; d_gene: .; CDR3nt: TGTGCCAGCAGCTTCCCGTCTTCCTCCTACGAGCAGTACTTC; CDR3aa: CASSFPSSSYEQYF
v_gene: TRBV12-3/TRBV12-4; abundance: few; j_gene: TRBJ2-1; d_gene: TRBD2; CDR3nt: TGTGCCAGCAGGGCTAGCGGCCATGGGAATGAGCAGTTCTTC; CDR3aa: CASRASGHGNEQFF
v_gene: TRBV30; abundance: many; j_gene: TRBJ1-2; d_gene: .; CDR3nt: TGTGCCTGGAGGGTCCCCAGAAACTACTATGGCTACACCTTC; CDR3aa: CAWRVPRNYYGYTF
v_gene: TRBV20-1; abundance: many; j_gene: TRBJ1-1; d_gene: .; CDR3nt: TGCAGTGCCACCAGGCTGGACACTGAAGCTTTCTTT; CDR3aa: CSATRLDTEAFF
v_gene: TRBV6-2/TRBV6-3; abundance: many; j_gene: TRBJ2-7; d_gene: .; CDR3nt: TGTGCCAGCAGTTACTTGGCGGAGCAGTACTTC; CDR3aa: CASSYLAEQYF
v_gene: TRBV2; abundance: many; j_gene: TRBJ2-1; d_gene: TRBD1; CDR3nt: TGTGCCAGCGACAGGGGAGATGAGCAGTTCTTC; CDR3aa: CASDRGDEQFF
v_gene: TRBV24-1; abundance: many; j_gene: TRBJ2-2; d_gene: .; CDR3nt: TGTGCCACCAGTGATTTAAGGGGACCGAACACCGGGGAGCTGTTTTTT; CDR3aa: CATSDLRGPNTGELFF
v_gene: TRBV5-6; abundance: many; j_gene: TRBJ2-3; d_gene: .; CDR3nt: TGTGCCAGCAGCTTCACCGTTCGCACAGATACGCAGTATTTT; CDR3aa: CASSFTVRTDTQYF
v_gene: TRBV7-9; abundance: many; j_gene: TRBJ2-1; d_gene: TRBD2; CDR3nt: TGTGCCAGCAGCTTCAGCCGGACTAGCGGGTACAATGAGCAGTTCTTC; CDR3aa: CASSFSRTSGYNEQFF
v_gene: TRBV2; abundance: many; j_gene: TRBJ2-2; d_gene: .; CDR3nt: TGTGCCAGCAGTGACCCCTCATACACCGGGGAGCTGTTTTTT; CDR3aa: CASSDPSYTGELFF
v_gene: TRBV29-1; abundance: few; j_gene: TRBJ2-2; d_gene: TRBD2; CDR3nt: TGCAGCGTAGGCCCTAGCGGGCAAAACACCGGGGAGCTGTTTTTT; CDR3aa: CSVGPSGQNTGELFF
v_gene: TRBV18; abundance: .; j_gene: TRBJ1-1; d_gene: TRBD1; CDR3nt: TGTGCCAGCTCAGTAGGACAGGCCCTGAACACTGAAGCTTTCTTT; CDR3aa: CASSVGQALNTEAFF
v_gene: TRBV2; abundance: many; j_gene: TRBJ2-7; d_gene: TRBD1; CDR3nt: TGTGCCAGCAGTGTCGAGGGGGCGGGCGAGCAGTACTTC; CDR3aa: CASSVEGAGEQYF
v_gene: TRBV5-4; abundance: few; j_gene: TRBJ2-7; d_gene: TRBD2; CDR3nt: TGTGCCAGCAGCTTATTAGGACTAGTTGACGAGCAGTACTTC; CDR3aa: CASSLLGLVDEQYF
v_gene: TRBV6-1; abundance: many; j_gene: TRBJ2-1; d_gene: TRBD2; CDR3nt: TGTGCCAGCAGTGAAGCTCATAGCGGGAGTGTCTACAATGAGCAGTTCTTC; CDR3aa: CASSEAHSGSVYNEQFF
v_gene: TRBV20-1; abundance: .; j_gene: TRBJ2-7; d_gene: .; CDR3nt: TGCAGTGTCCCCTTGTTAGACGAGCAGTACTTC; CDR3aa: CSVPLLDEQYF
v_gene: TRBV5-6; abundance: .; j_gene: TRBJ1-1; d_gene: TRBD1; CDR3nt: TGTGCCAGCAGTTATGGACAGGCGACCACTGAAGCTTTCTTT; CDR3aa: CASSYGQATTEAFF
v_gene: TRBV9; abundance: .; j_gene: TRBJ2-7; d_gene: .; CDR3nt: TGTGCCAGCAGCGTCTCCACGGCAGGGACCTACGAGCAGTACTTC; CDR3aa: CASSVSTAGTYEQYF
v_gene: TRBV18; abundance: .; j_gene: TRBJ2-1; d_gene: TRBD2; CDR3nt: TGTGCCAGATCACCGAGACTAGCGGGAGAGATTACTTACAATGAGCAGTTCTTC; CDR3aa: CARSPRLAGEITYNEQFF
v_gene: TRBV20-1; abundance: many; j_gene: TRBJ2-1; d_gene: .; CDR3nt: TGCAGTGCTAGAAGGACTCTTAATGAGCAGTTCTTC; CDR3aa: CSARRTLNEQFF
v_gene: TRBV7-3; abundance: many; j_gene: TRBJ2-5; d_gene: .; CDR3nt: TGTGCCAGCAGCTTACAACAGCAAGAGACCCAGTACTTC; CDR3aa: CASSLQQQETQYF
v_gene: TRBV14; abundance: few; j_gene: TRBJ2-7; d_gene: TRBD2; CDR3nt: TGTGCCAGCAGCCAAGTGCGGGCTAGCGGGAGTCCCCCCGACTTC; CDR3aa: CASSQVRASGSPPDF
v_gene: TRBV9; abundance: .; j_gene: TRBJ2-7; d_gene: .; CDR3nt: TGTGCCAGCAGCGTAGGGGGGGGGGCCCAGCTCTACGAGCAGTACTTC; CDR3aa: CASSVGGGAQLYEQYF
v_gene: TRBV7-9; abundance: .; j_gene: TRBJ2-1; d_gene: .; CDR3nt: TGTGCCAGCAGCTTAGCGCTAGGGTTCGGGGTATCCTTC; CDR3aa: CASSLALGFGVSF
v_gene: TRBV29-1; abundance: .; j_gene: TRBJ2-3; d_gene: .; CDR3nt: TGCAGCGCTGCCCCTCGGGATACGCAGTATTTT; CDR3aa: CSAAPRDTQYF
v_gene: TRBV28; abundance: .; j_gene: TRBJ1-2; d_gene: TRBD1; CDR3nt: TGTGCCAGCAGACCGCAGGGGGCCGGCTATGGCTACACCTTC; CDR3aa: CASRPQGAGYGYTF
v_gene: TRBV10-3; abundance: once; j_gene: TRBJ2-1; d_gene: .; CDR3nt: TGTGCCATCAGTCCGACAACTAGCCATTATGCTGATGAGCAGTTCTTC; CDR3aa: CAISPTTSHYADEQFF
v_gene: TRBV19; abundance: few; j_gene: TRBJ2-2; d_gene: .; CDR3nt: TGTGCCAGTAGTATGATCTCGCAGAACACCGGGGAGCTGTTTTTT; CDR3aa: CASSMISQNTGELFF
v_gene: TRBV24-1; abundance: .; j_gene: TRBJ1-5; d_gene: .; CDR3nt: TGTGCCACCAGCCCAGCGGTCGGGGGTCAGCCCCAGCATTTT; CDR3aa: CATSPAVGGQPQHF
v_gene: TRBV19; abundance: few; j_gene: TRBJ1-6; d_gene: .; CDR3nt: TGTGCCAGTAGTGCTCGGGGGCCCTATAATTCACCCCTCCACTTT; CDR3aa: CASSARGPYNSPLHF
v_gene: TRBV2; abundance: .; j_gene: TRBJ2-6; d_gene: TRBD2; CDR3nt: TGTGCCGGGAGGGGAACTGGGGCCAACGTCCTGACTTTC; CDR3aa: CAGRGTGANVLTF
v_gene: TRBV10-2; abundance: .; j_gene: TRBJ1-1; d_gene: .; CDR3nt: TGCGCCAGCAGGAACGGGGACACTGAAGCTTTCTTT; CDR3aa: CASRNGDTEAFF
v_gene: TRBV11-2; abundance: many; j_gene: TRBJ1-1; d_gene: TRBD1; CDR3nt: TGTGCCAGCAGCCCGGGAAAGGGGGCCTTTATTAACACTGAAGCTTTCTTT; CDR3aa: CASSPGKGAFINTEAFF
v_gene: TRBV20-1; abundance: .; j_gene: TRBJ1-1; d_gene: .; CDR3nt: TGCAGTGCTAGGGAAAAGGGGGGCACTGAAGCTTTCTTT; CDR3aa: CSAREKGGTEAFF
v_gene: TRBV7-3; abundance: few; j_gene: TRBJ1-4; d_gene: .; CDR3nt: TGTGCCAGCAGCCGTACAGGTGCAACTAATGAAAAACTGTTTTTT; CDR3aa: CASSRTGATNEKLFF
v_gene: TRBV18; abundance: many; j_gene: TRBJ2-5; d_gene: TRBD1; CDR3nt: TGTGCCAGCTCACCCAAAGGGACAGCCCAAGAGACCCAGTACTTC; CDR3aa: CASSPKGTAQETQYF
v_gene: TRBV11-2; abundance: many; j_gene: TRBJ2-2; d_gene: TRBD1; CDR3nt: TGTGCCAGTACAACGACAGGGACGGGCGGGGAGCTGTTTTTT; CDR3aa: CASTTTGTGGELFF
v_gene: TRBV24-1; abundance: many; j_gene: TRBJ2-3; d_gene: TRBD1; CDR3nt: TGTGCCACCAGTGATCTCAGGGGGCTGGATACGCAGTATTTT; CDR3aa: CATSDLRGLDTQYF
v_gene: TRBV5-1; abundance: few; j_gene: TRBJ2-2; d_gene: .; CDR3nt: TGCGCCAGCAGCTCCCTTCCCAGTGGCATACAGGGCCGAACCGGGGAGCTGTTTTTT; CDR3aa: CASSSLPSGIQGRTGELFF
v_gene: TRBV20-1; abundance: many; j_gene: TRBJ2-1; d_gene: TRBD1; CDR3nt: TGCAGTGCTTCGAGGGCTGGGACAGGGGTATTTGAGCAGTTCTTC; CDR3aa: CSASRAGTGVFEQFF
v_gene: TRBV28; abundance: .; j_gene: TRBJ2-1; d_gene: TRBD2; CDR3nt: TGTGCCAGCAGCCCGGCCGGGACTAGCGGGAGGGCCTACTACAATGAGCAGTTCTTC; CDR3aa: CASSPAGTSGRAYYNEQFF
v_gene: TRBV7-2; abundance: many; j_gene: TRBJ2-1; d_gene: TRBD1; CDR3nt: TGTGCCAGCAGACGTGACAGGGGGCGTCACAATGAGCAGTTCTTC; CDR3aa: CASRRDRGRHNEQFF
v_gene: TRBV6-5; abundance: .; j_gene: TRBJ2-1; d_gene: .; CDR3nt: TGTGCCAGCAGTTACAAACTTCGGGAGATGTACAATGAGCAGTTCTTC; CDR3aa: CASSYKLREMYNEQFF
v_gene: TRBV20-1; abundance: many; j_gene: TRBJ2-7; d_gene: TRBD2; CDR3nt: TGCAGTGCAACCGGGACTAGCGGGAGAGAGCAGTACTTC; CDR3aa: CSATGTSGREQYF
v_gene: TRBV2; abundance: many; j_gene: TRBJ2-5; d_gene: TRBD1; CDR3nt: TGTGCCAGCAGTGTACAGGGGGCATTGGAGACCCAGTACTTC; CDR3aa: CASSVQGALETQYF
v_gene: TRBV30; abundance: many; j_gene: TRBJ1-1; d_gene: TRBD1; CDR3nt: TGTGCCTGGGGGACAGGGGGTACGAACACTGAAGCTTTCTTT; CDR3aa: CAWGTGGTNTEAFF
v_gene: TRBV15; abundance: many; j_gene: TRBJ1-5; d_gene: .; CDR3nt: TGTGCCACCAGCAGAGACCGGGTTATCGGCCCCAATCAGCCCCAGCATTTT; CDR3aa: CATSRDRVIGPNQPQHF
v_gene: TRBV28; abundance: few; j_gene: TRBJ2-7; d_gene: .; CDR3nt: TGTGCCAGCAGTTACCCACCCCCGGACTTCTCGTCCCTGAGCTCCTACGAGCAGTACTTC; CDR3aa: CASSYPPPDFSSLSSYEQYF
v_gene: TRBV27; abundance: many; j_gene: TRBJ2-7; d_gene: .; CDR3nt: TGTGCCAGCAGGCCGGGACGGGGAGGAAGGGAGCAGTACTTC; CDR3aa: CASRPGRGGREQYF
v_gene: TRBV28; abundance: many; j_gene: TRBJ1-2; d_gene: .; CDR3nt: TGTGCCAGCAGTTTATCGGGGAATGGCTACACCTTC; CDR3aa: CASSLSGNGYTF
v_gene: TRBV28; abundance: many; j_gene: TRBJ2-7; d_gene: .; CDR3nt: TGTGCCAGCAGTTTAGTAGGAGCCAAACTAGGGCAGTACTTC; CDR3aa: CASSLVGAKLGQYF